This T cell receptor beta chain is from a study of identifying expanded T cells in peripheral blood. Profiling relied on immunoSEQ multiplex PCR, and the TCRdb table lists in-frame clones only, not all of them. Among tens of thousands of clones listed, roughly 86% were seen once. The ends were cut back, 0 bases at V and 5 bases at J, with 11 bases in the middle. This CDR3 is 15 amino acids long. Germline V gives CDR1 LGHNA, CDR2 YSLEER. This clone has a single count. The chain employs TRBV4-3 and TRBJ2-1; D is ambiguous. The receptor was derived from a person aged 18 to 70 in good health. The sequenced sample was blood. CDR3 nucleotide sequence: TGCGCCAGCAGCCAAGAACTCGGGCAGAACAATGAGCAGTTCTTC. This encodes CASSQELGQNNEQFF.